This T cell receptor (beta chain) was sequenced during a study of T cell repertoires in cytomegalovirus infection. Study background: Both CMV infection and a matching HLA type were indicated by public TCR beta signatures. Whole-study results and caveats: The ex vivo response showed dominance by HLA-C-restricted CMV-specific TCR beta clonotypes. Cumulative frequency of public TCR beta families picked out carriers of CMV plus the relevant HLA.

Per the germline V gene, CDR1 is SGHAT and CDR2 is FQNNGV. The CDR3 runs 16 residues. V was trimmed by 1 base and J by 5 bases, leaving 17 bases between them. Only a few counts were recorded for this clonotype. Its antigen is still unknown. TCRdb re-called the reads with MiXCR, one entry per CDR3 protein. The sample lists 300,000 to 400,000 distinct CDR3 sequences, 8% to 10% occurring once. The receptor was isolated from a human donor in good health (CMV status not recorded). Some clones in this sample may be carry-over from other donors' samples. This chain uses TRBV11-2 with TRBJ2-5; D possibly matches TRBD1 or TRBD2 (5 bases each). The source material was PBMCs. The CDR3 coding sequence is TGTGCCAGCAGCTTAGGTCCCCAGGGAGAGGGGGAGACCCAGTACTTC. Translated, it gives CASSLGPQGEGETQYF.